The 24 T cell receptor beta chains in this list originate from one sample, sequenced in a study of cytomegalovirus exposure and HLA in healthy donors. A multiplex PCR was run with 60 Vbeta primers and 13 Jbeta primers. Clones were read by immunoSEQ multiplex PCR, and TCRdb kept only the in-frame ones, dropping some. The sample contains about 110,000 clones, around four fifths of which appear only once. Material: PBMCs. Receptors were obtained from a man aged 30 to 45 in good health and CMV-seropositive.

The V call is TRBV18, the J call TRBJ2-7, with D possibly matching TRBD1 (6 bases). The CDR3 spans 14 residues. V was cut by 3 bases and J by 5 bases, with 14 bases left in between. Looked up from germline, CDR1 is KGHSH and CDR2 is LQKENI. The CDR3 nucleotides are TGTGCCAGCTCACCTTCGGGACAAGACAACGAGCAGTACTTC. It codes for CASSPSGQDNEQYF.

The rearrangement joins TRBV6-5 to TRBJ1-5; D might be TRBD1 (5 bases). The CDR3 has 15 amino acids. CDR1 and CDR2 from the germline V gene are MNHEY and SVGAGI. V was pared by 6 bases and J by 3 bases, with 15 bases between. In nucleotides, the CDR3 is TGTGCCAGCAGCCCTGGACAAGTTTACAATCAGCCCCAGCATTTT. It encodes CASSPGQVYNQPQHF.

The CDR3 DNA reads TGTGCCAGCAGTAAGGAACAGGGGCGCGAGCAGTACTTC. Its translation is CASSKEQGREQYF. The chain is built from TRBV6-1 and TRBJ2-7; 7 bases agree with TRBD1. The length of the CDR3 is 13 residues. Trimming took 5 bases from V and 6 from J; bases not matched to a gene: 7. Germline loops: CDR1 MNHNS, CDR2 SASEGT.

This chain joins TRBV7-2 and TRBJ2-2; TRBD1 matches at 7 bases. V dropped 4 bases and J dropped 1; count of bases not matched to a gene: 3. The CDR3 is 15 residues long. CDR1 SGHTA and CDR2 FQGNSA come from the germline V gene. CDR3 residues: CASSSDRLNTGELFF. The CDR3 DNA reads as TGTGCCAGCAGCTCGGACAGGCTGAACACCGGGGAGCTGTTTTTT.

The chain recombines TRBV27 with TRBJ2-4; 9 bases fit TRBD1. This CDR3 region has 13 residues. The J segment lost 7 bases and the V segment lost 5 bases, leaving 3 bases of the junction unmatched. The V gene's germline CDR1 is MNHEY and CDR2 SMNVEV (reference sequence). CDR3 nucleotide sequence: TGTGCCAGCAGTCCAGGGACAGGGAACATTCAGTACTTC. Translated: CASSPGTGNIQYF.

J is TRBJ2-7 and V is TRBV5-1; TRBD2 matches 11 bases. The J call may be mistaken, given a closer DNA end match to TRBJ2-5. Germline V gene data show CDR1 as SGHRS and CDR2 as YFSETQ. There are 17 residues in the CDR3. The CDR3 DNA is TGCGCCAGCAGCTCTTTAGCGGGGGGGCTCGCTGAAGAGACCCAGTACTTC. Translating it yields CASSSLAGGLAEETQYF.

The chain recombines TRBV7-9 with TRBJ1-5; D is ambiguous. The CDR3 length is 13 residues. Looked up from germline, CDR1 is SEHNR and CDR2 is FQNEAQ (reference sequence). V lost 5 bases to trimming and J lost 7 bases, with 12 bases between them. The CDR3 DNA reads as TGTGCCAGCAGCCCCTCAGCGTACCAGCCCCAGCATTTT. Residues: CASSPSAYQPQHF.

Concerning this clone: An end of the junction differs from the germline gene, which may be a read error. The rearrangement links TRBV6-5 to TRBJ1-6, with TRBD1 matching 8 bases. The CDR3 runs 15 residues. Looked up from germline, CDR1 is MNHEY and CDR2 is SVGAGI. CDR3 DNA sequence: TGTGCCAGCAGTTTCCAGACAGGGGCCGATTCACCCCCCCACTTT. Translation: CASSFQTGADSPPHF.

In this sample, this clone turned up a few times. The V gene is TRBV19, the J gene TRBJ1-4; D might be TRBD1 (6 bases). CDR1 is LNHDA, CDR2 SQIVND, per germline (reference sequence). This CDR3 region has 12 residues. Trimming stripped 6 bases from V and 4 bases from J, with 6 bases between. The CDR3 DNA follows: TGTGCCAGTAGACAGGGTAATGAAAAACTGTTTTTT. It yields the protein CASRQGNEKLFF. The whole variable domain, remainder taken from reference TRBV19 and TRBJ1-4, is DGGITQSPKYLFRKEGQNVTLSCEQNLNHDAMYWYRQDPGQGLRLIYYSQIVNDFQKGDIAEGYSVSREKKESFPLTVTSAQKNPTAFYLCASRQGNEKLFFGSGTQLSVL.

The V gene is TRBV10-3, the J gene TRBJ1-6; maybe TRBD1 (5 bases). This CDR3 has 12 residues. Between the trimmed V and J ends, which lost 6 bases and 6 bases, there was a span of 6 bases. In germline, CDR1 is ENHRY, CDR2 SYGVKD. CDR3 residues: CAIRDTNSPLHF. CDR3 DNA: TGTGCCATCAGGGACACTAATTCACCCCTCCACTTT.

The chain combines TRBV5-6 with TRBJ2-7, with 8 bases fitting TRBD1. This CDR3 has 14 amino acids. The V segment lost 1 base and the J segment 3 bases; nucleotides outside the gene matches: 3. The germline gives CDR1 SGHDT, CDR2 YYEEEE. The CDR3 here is CASSLYRGDYEQYF. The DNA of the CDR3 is TGTGCCAGCAGCTTGTACAGGGGGGACTACGAGCAGTACTTC. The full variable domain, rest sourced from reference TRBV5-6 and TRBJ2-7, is DAGVTQSPTHLIKTRGQQVTLRCSPKSGHDTVSWYQQALGQGPQFIFQYYEEEERQRGNFPDRFSGHQFPNYSSELNVNALLLGDSALYLCASSLYRGDYEQYFGPGTRLTVT.

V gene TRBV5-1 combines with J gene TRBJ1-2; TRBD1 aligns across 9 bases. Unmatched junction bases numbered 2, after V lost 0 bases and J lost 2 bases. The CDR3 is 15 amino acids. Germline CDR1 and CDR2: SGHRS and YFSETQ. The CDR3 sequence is CASSLEGTGNYGYTF. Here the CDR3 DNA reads TGCGCCAGCAGCTTGGAGGGGACAGGGAACTATGGCTACACCTTC.

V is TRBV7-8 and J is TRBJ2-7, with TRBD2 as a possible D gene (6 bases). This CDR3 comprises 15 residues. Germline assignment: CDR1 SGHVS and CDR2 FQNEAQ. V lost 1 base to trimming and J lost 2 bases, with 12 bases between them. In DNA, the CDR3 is TGTGCCAGCAGCTTAGAATCCGGGACTCCCTACGAGCAGTACTTC. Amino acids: CASSLESGTPYEQYF.

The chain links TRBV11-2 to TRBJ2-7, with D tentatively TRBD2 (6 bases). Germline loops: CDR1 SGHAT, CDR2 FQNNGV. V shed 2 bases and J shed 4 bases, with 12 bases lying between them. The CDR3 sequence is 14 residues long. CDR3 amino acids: CASSLNVAGYEQYF. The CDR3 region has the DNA TGTGCCAGCAGCTTAAACGTCGCGGGGTACGAGCAGTACTTC.

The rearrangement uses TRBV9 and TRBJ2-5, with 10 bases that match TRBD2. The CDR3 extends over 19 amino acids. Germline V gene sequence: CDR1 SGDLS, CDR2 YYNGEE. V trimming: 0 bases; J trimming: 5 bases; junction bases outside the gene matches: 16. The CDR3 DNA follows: TGTGCCAGCAGCGTAGGGTTAGCGGGGGGCGTAAAAAGGGGGGAGACCCAGTACTTC. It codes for CASSVGLAGGVKRGETQYF.

Here the CDR3 reads CAGGRTGGTDTQYF. The CDR3 DNA reads as TGTGCCGGGGGTAGGACAGGGGGGACAGATACGCAGTATTTT. This sequence joins TRBV7-9 and TRBJ2-3, with 10 positions matching TRBD1. The germline gives CDR1 SEHNR, CDR2 FQNEAQ (reference sequence). Germline trimming cut 11 bases from V and 3 bases from J; bases unmatched to any gene: 8. The CDR3 is 14 residues long.

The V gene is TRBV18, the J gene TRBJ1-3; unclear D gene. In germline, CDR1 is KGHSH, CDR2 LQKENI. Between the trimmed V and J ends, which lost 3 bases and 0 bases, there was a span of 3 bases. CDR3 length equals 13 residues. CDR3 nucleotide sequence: TGTGCCAGCTCACCCAACTCTGGAAACACCATATATTTT. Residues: CASSPNSGNTIYF.

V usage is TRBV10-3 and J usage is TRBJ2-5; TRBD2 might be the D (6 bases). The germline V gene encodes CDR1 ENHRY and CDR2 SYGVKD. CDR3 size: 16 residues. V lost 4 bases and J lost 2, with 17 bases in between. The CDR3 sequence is CAISGFSDGGQETQYF. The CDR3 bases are TGTGCCATCAGTGGATTCTCCGATGGGGGGCAAGAGACCCAGTACTTC.

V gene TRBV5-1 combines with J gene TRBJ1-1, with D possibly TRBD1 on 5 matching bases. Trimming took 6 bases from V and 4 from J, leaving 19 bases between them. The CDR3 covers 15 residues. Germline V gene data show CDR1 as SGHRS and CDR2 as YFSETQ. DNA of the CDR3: TGCGCCAGCACCACTGGGGGGGGGTTGGGCACTGAAGCTTTCTTT. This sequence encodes CASTTGGGLGTEAFF.

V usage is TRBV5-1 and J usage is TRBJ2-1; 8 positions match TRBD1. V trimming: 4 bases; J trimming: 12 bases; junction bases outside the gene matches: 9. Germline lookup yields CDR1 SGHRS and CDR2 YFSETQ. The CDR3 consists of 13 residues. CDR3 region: CASSATGASGQFF. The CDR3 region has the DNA TGCGCCAGCAGCGCGACAGGGGCGTCGGGGCAGTTCTTC.

This CDR3 reads CASSPEQADYGYTF. CDR3 nucleotide sequence: TGCGCCAGCAGCCCCGAACAGGCGGACTATGGCTACACCTTC. The V and J genes are TRBV4-1 and TRBJ1-2; D is perhaps TRBD1 (5 bases). The CDR3 spans 14 residues. Germline CDR1 reads MGHRA; CDR2 reads YSYEKL. Deletions cut 4 bases from V and 3 bases from J, with 12 bases between.

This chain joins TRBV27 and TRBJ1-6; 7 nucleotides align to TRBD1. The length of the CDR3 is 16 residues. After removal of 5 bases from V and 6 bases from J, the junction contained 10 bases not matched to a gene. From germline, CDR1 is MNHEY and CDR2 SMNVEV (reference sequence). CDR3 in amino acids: CASSPRGYRGNSPLHF. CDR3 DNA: TGTGCCAGCAGTCCAAGGGGTTACAGGGGTAATTCACCCCTCCACTTT.

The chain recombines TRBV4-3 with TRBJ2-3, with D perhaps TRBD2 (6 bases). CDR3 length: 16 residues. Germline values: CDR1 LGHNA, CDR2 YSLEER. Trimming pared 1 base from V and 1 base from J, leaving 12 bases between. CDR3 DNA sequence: TGCGCCAGCAGCCAAGGACAGCCTAGCGGCACAGATACGCAGTATTTT. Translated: CASSQGQPSGTDTQYF.

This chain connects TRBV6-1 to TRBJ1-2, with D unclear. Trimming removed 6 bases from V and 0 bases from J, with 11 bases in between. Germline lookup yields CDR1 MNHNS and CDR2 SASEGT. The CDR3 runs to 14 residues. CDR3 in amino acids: CASSEGGSNYGYTF. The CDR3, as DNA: TGTGCCAGCAGCGAGGGTGGCTCTAACTATGGCTACACCTTC.